These 14 T cell receptor beta chains originate from one sample sequenced in a study of T cell repertoires in cytomegalovirus infection. TCRdb passed the reads through MiXCR, listing each CDR3 protein once. The sample has approximately 600,000 distinct CDR3 sequences; roughly 43% are singletons. These receptors' antigens are unknown. Sequenced here: cultured PBMCs, sampled from culture after CMV antigen stimulation. The receptors originated from a human donor in good health (CMV status not recorded). Some clones in this sample may be carry-over from other donors' samples.

The chain couples TRBV20-1 to TRBJ2-1, with TRBD1 identical over 9 bases. Looked up from germline, CDR1 is DFQATT and CDR2 is SNEGSKA (reference sequence). There are 15 residues in the CDR3. V dropped 0 bases and J dropped 7; count of bases not matched to a gene: 7. The CDR3 protein is CSARDWDRVMNEQFF. DNA of the CDR3: TGCAGTGCTAGAGATTGGGACAGGGTTATGAATGAGCAGTTCTTC.

This clonotype occurred a few times. The chain links TRBV7-9 to TRBJ2-7; 7 bases align to TRBD1. The CDR3 loop spans 15 amino acids. Trimming removed 5 bases from V and 5 bases from J; junction bases left unmatched: 12. Germline values: CDR1 SEHNR, CDR2 FQNEAQ (reference sequence). The CDR3 DNA reads as TGTGCCAGCAGCCCCCCTGCAAGGGGGCTAAACGAGCAGTACTTC. As protein: CASSPPARGLNEQYF.

The CDR3 is CASSPRTESYEQYF. CDR3 DNA: TGTGCCAGCAGCCCACGGACGGAGAGTTACGAGCAGTACTTC. The V gene is TRBV7-6, the J gene TRBJ2-7; no clear D gene. Germline V gene sequence: CDR1 SGHVS, CDR2 FNYEAQ. V shed 5 bases and J shed 4 bases, with 15 bases lying between them. The CDR3 runs to 14 residues.

The genes are TRBV6-1 and TRBJ2-7, with 10 bases identical to TRBD2. Trimming removed 6 bases from V and 7 bases from J; junction bases left unmatched: 12. The germline V gene has CDR1 MNHNS and CDR2 SASEGT. This CDR3 comprises 15 residues. This chain's CDR3 is CASRALAGAPGEQYF. DNA for the CDR3: TGTGCCAGCAGGGCCCTAGCGGGAGCCCCTGGTGAGCAGTACTTC.

CDR3 protein: CASSARGTDTQYF. Written as DNA, the CDR3 is TGTGCCAGCAGCGCCAGGGGCACAGATACGCAGTATTTT. The gene calls are TRBV14 and TRBJ2-3; TRBD1 is a possible D gene (5 bases). There are 13 residues in the CDR3. Trimming left V 5 bases short and J 1 base short, with 7 bases between. The germline CDR1 and CDR2 sequences are SGHDN and FVKESK. The whole variable domain, filled in from reference TRBV14 and TRBJ2-3, reads EAGVTQFPSHSVIEKGQTVTLRCDPISGHDNLYWYRRVMGKEIKFLLHFVKESKQDESGMPNNRFLAERTGGTYSTLKVQPAELEDSGVYFCASSARGTDTQYFGPGTRLTVL.

This chain joins TRBV7-2 and TRBJ2-7, with TRBD1 matching over 12 bases. Germline V gene data show CDR1 as SGHTA and CDR2 as FQGNSA. The V and J ends lost 1 base and 9 bases, in that order; junction bases with no gene match: 10. CDR3 length: 16 amino acids. CDR3 DNA sequence: TGTGCCAGCAGCTTAGTGGGGGGACAGGGGGCAACGGGGCAGTACTTC. Amino acids: CASSLVGGQGATGQYF.

The rearrangement joins TRBV7-2 to TRBJ2-7; 7 bases match TRBD2. V shed 6 bases and J 2 bases; nucleotides not matched to a gene: 7. Germline CDR1 and CDR2: SGHTA and FQGNSA. The CDR3 runs 14 residues. Here the CDR3 reads CASSKGGSAYEQYF. CDR3 DNA: TGTGCCAGCAGTAAGGGCGGGAGTGCCTACGAGCAGTACTTC.

The CDR3: CASSLGQGVVEQYF. CDR3 DNA: TGTGCCAGCAGTTTGGGACAGGGGGTGGTCGAGCAGTACTTC. The gene calls are TRBV6-6 and TRBJ2-7, with 11 bases matching TRBD1. The CDR3 has 14 amino acids. Germline CDR1 reads MNHNY; CDR2 reads SVGAGI (reference sequence). The junction had 5 bases not matched to a gene; V was cut back by 4 bases and J by 6 bases.

DNA for the CDR3: TGCAGCGTTGAAGAAGACGTTTCCTACGAGCAGTACTTC. As protein: CSVEEDVSYEQYF. The chain joins TRBV29-1 to TRBJ2-7; D is unresolved. The CDR3 totals 13 residues. The V end lost 0 bases, the J end lost 1 base, and 7 bases lay between the germline ends. CDR1 and CDR2 from the germline V gene are SQVTM and ANQGSEA.

The J gene is TRBJ2-1, the V gene TRBV11-2, with 8 bases aligning to TRBD1. The germline CDR1 and CDR2 sequences are SGHAT and FQNNGV. With 5 bases clipped from V and 5 bases from J, the junction kept 5 bases outside the gene matches. This CDR3 has 14 residues. The CDR3 here is CASSERTGNNEQFF. The CDR3 bases are TGTGCCAGCAGCGAACGGACAGGGAACAATGAGCAGTTCTTC.

The V gene is TRBV28, the J gene TRBJ2-5; 9 positions agree with TRBD2. From germline, CDR1 is MDHEN and CDR2 SYDVKM. The CDR3 is 17 amino acids. V was clipped by 7 bases and J by 5 bases; unmatched bases: 17. The DNA for the CDR3 is TGTGCCAGCAAAGGGGGCGGGGGGGACTGGCGTGCGGAGACCCAGTACTTC. Amino acids: CASKGGGGDWRAETQYF.

The chain couples TRBV11-3 to TRBJ2-2, with TRBD2 as a possible D gene (5 bases). V lost 2 bases and J lost 7, with 8 bases in between. The CDR3 has 13 residues. The germline gives CDR1 SGHNT, CDR2 YENEEA. The CDR3 DNA sequence: TGTGCCAGCAGCTTACCGGCGGGCGGGGAGCTGTTTTTT. Translating it yields CASSLPAGGELFF. The full variable domain, its missing parts supplied by reference TRBV11-3 and TRBJ2-2, is EAGVVQSPRYKIIEKKQPVAFWCNPISGHNTLYWYLQNLGQGPELLIRYENEEAVDDSQLPKDRFSAERLKGVDSTLKIQPAELGDSAVYLCASSLPAGGELFFGEGSRLTVL.

J is TRBJ2-6 and V is TRBV12-3 or TRBV12-4, with TRBD1 as a possible D gene (5 bases). Trimming stripped 3 bases from V and 1 base from J, with 7 bases between. This CDR3 spans 15 amino acids. CDR3 bases: TGTGCCAGCAGTTTGGGGCTTTCTGGGGCCAACGTCCTGACTTTC. This gives the protein CASSLGLSGANVLTF.

The CDR3 region has the DNA TGTGCCAGCAGCTTAGATCTGTTTAGGTCGTCGGCGGGGGGGCCGTGGGATGAGCAGTTCTTC. Residues: CASSLDLFRSSAGGPWDEQFF. The genes are TRBV7-2 and TRBJ2-1; 9 nucleotides agree with TRBD2. The CDR3 extends over 21 amino acids. CDR1 and CDR2 from the germline V gene are SGHTA and FQGNSA. The ends lost 1 base at V and 8 bases at J; junction bases unmatched: 24.